The source of this TCR beta chain is a study of blood T cell repertoires in COVID-19. Sequenced by immunoSEQ multiplex PCR; TCRdb stores in-frame clones only, minus some. Here the sample spans roughly 150,000 clones, roughly nine tenths being singletons. What was sequenced was peripheral blood. This TCR was sampled from a woman between 35 and 50 years old with acute or convalescent COVID-19.

The CDR3 here is CASSLGQGGNQPQHF. The CDR3, as DNA: TGTGCCAGTAGTTTGGGGCAGGGGGGCAATCAGCCCCAGCATTTT. The chain employs TRBV19 and TRBJ1-5, with 7 positions matching TRBD1. V shed 5 bases and J 2 bases; nucleotides not matched to a gene: 6. The germline gives CDR1 LNHDA, CDR2 SQIVND (reference sequence). The CDR3 covers 15 residues.